Listed here are 3 T cell receptor beta chains from one sample, sequenced in a study of CD8+ T cells in alopecia areata. The treatment denotes: oral pan-JAK inhibitor, 5-10 mg twice daily. Reverse transcribed after extraction, RNA yielded cDNA as the sequencing template. Libraries were prepared by immunoSEQ multiplex PCR; TCRdb keeps only in-frame clonotypes and omits some of them. The sample has 150,000 or so clones, about 51% seen once; the top ten hold 15%. Sequenced material: CD8+ T cells sorted from blood, taken at week 4, from a patient treated with tofacitinib. The receptors shown here come from a human donor with alopecia areata.

This clone was detected only a few times. The genes are TRBV7-6 and TRBJ1-3; D possibly corresponds to TRBD1 (6 bases). With 3 bases removed from V and 0 bases from J, the gap between germline ends came to 12 bases. The CDR3 length is 16 residues. The germline gives CDR1 SGHVS, CDR2 FNYEAQ. CDR3 sequence (DNA): TGTGCCAGCAGCTTTGGCCAGGGGATCTCTGGAAACACCATATATTTT. This gives the protein CASSFGQGISGNTIYF.

V is TRBV9 and J is TRBJ2-7; D possibly corresponds to TRBD2 (6 bases). In germline, CDR1 is SGDLS, CDR2 YYNGEE. This CDR3 has 14 residues. V was clipped by 4 bases and J by 2 bases, with 13 bases between them. In nucleotides, the CDR3 is TGTGCCAGCAGCTTCGGCGGGGAAACCTACGAGCAGTACTTC. It is translated as CASSFGGETYEQYF.

CDR3 nucleotides: TGTGCCAGCAGACCACAGGGGGGCTACGAGCAGTACTTC. Translating it yields CASRPQGGYEQYF. J is TRBJ2-7 and V is TRBV14, with 8 nucleotides matching TRBD1. The germline gives CDR1 SGHDN, CDR2 FVKESK. J lost 3 bases, V lost 6 bases, and 4 bases had no gene match. This CDR3 spans 13 amino acids.